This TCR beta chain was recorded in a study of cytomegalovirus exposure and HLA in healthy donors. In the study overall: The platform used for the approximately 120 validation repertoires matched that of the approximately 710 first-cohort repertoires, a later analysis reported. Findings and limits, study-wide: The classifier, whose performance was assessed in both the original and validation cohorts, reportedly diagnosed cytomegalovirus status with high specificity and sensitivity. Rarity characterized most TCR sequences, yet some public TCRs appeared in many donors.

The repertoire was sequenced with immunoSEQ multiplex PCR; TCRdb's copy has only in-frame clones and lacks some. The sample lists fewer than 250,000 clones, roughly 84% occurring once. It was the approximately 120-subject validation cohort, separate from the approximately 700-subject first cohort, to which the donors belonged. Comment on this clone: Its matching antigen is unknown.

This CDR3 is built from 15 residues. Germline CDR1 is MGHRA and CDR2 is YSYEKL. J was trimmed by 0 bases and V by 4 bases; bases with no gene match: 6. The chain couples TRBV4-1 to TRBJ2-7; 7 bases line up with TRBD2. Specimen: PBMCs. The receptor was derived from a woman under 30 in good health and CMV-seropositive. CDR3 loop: CASSPGEGYSYEQYF. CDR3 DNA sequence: TGCGCCAGCAGCCCCGGGGAGGGATACTCCTACGAGCAGTACTTC.